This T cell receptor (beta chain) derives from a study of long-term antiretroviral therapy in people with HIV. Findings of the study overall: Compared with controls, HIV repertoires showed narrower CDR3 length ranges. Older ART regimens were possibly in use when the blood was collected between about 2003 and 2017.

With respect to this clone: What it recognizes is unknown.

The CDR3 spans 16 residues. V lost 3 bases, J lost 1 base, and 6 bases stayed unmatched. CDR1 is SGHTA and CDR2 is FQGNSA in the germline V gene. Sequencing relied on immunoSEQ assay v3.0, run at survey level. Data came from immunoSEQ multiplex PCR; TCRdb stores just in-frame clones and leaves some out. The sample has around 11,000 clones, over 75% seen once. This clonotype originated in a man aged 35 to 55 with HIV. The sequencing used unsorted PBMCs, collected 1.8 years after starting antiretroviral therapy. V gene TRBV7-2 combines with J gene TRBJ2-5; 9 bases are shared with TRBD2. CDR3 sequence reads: CASSLSGSGGQETQYF. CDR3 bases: TGTGCCAGCAGCTTGAGCGGTAGCGGGGGCCAAGAGACCCAGTACTTC. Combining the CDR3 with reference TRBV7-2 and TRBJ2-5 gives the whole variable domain GAGVSQSPSNKVTEKGKDVELRCDPISGHTALYWYRQSLGQGLEFLIYFQGNSAPDKSGLPSDRFSAERTGGSVSTLTIQRTQQEDSAVYLCASSLSGSGGQETQYFGPGTRLLVL.